The source of this T cell receptor beta chain is a study of blood T cell repertoires in COVID-19. Across the study: Samples of COVID-19 (acute and convalescent) were obtained from the United States, Italy and Spain. PBMCs, B-cell-depleted T cells, or T cells provided the cDNA or gDNA that made up the material.

How the authors handled the data: Amplifying reference gene primers gave estimates of nucleated cell counts. Clones were sequenced by immunoSEQ multiplex PCR, and TCRdb holds only the in-frame ones, with some missing. V and J calls and clone size follow that table, whereas D and trimming were derived from the DNA. This table has 100,000 or so clones, roughly 87% appearing once. This CDR3 region has 12 residues. Trimming cost V 5 bases and J 7 bases, with 11 bases left between them. Germline CDR1 reads SEHNR; CDR2 reads FQNEAQ (reference sequence). The specimen sequenced was peripheral blood. This chain uses TRBV7-9 with TRBJ1-1; D is perhaps TRBD1 (6 bases). This TCR was recovered from a man aged 50-59 years with acute or convalescent COVID-19. CDR3 residues: CASSPRGSEAFF. The CDR3 region has the DNA TGTGCCAGCAGCCCCAGGGGTAGTGAAGCTTTCTTT.